This is a list of T cell receptor beta chains from one sample in a study of breast tumors, draining lymph nodes, adjacent tissues. TCRdb fed the multiplex PCR reads into MiXCR, producing one record per CDR3 protein. In the table there are more than 250,000 distinct CDR3 sequences, 30% of which are singletons. Sequencing was performed on axillary lymph node tissue. The receptors come from a female donor with breast cancer. Some clones in this sample may be carry-over from other donors' samples. CDR3s leave out the opening cysteine and the closing phenylalanine or tryptophan. Each record gives: J gene, V gene, CDR3 protein.

J: TRBJ2-5
V: TRBV5-8
CDR3: ASSPEVRETQY

J: TRBJ2-7
V: TRBV28
CDR3: ASLGIAGEQY

J: TRBJ2-3
V: TRBV7-9
CDR3: ASSFKTSGRVDGTDTQY

J: TRBJ2-7
V: TRBV7-2
CDR3: ASSLVSSASYEQY

J: TRBJ2-7
V: TRBV2
CDR3: ASSGGSGSYEQC

J: TRBJ2-5
V: TRBV11-2
CDR3: ASSLEGQTQY

J: TRBJ2-1
V: TRBV27
CDR3: ASRGLGSYNEQF

J: TRBJ2-2
V: TRBV19
CDR3: ASSLAGLAGELF

J: TRBJ2-1
V: TRBV7-6
CDR3: ASSQQGGYEQF

J: TRBJ2-1
V: TRBV12-3/TRBV12-4
CDR3: ASNLQGPGLAGVYEQS

J: TRBJ2-7
V: TRBV12-3/TRBV12-4
CDR3: ASSFASGRSYEQY

J: TRBJ2-7
V: TRBV2
CDR3: ASSLVGTGPYEQY

J: TRBJ1-6
V: TRBV30
CDR3: AWSPGSGGNSPLH

J: TRBJ2-3
V: TRBV7-2
CDR3: ASSLSGGLTHTQY

J: TRBJ2-6
V: TRBV2
CDR3: ASTGSRGSGANVLT

J: TRBJ2-5
V: TRBV12-3/TRBV12-4
CDR3: ASSPSGEETQY

J: TRBJ2-5
V: TRBV7-2
CDR3: ASSFLAEETQY

J: TRBJ1-4
V: TRBV10-3
CDR3: AISGGEELF

J: TRBJ2-3
V: TRBV9
CDR3: ASSSSNTDTQY

J: TRBJ2-5
V: TRBV4-2
CDR3: ASGGGVGETQY

J: TRBJ1-4
V: TRBV10-3
CDR3: AISRDRTTNEKLF

J: TRBJ2-7
V: TRBV19
CDR3: ASSIDPVWGEQY

J: TRBJ1-1
V: TRBV5-1
CDR3: ASGLDVDTEAF

J: TRBJ1-5
V: TRBV6-2/TRBV6-3
CDR3: ASRDGNQPQH

J: TRBJ1-4
V: TRBV19
CDR3: ASHIEKLF

J: TRBJ1-2
V: TRBV6-5
CDR3: ASSYSGIYGYT

J: TRBJ2-7
V: TRBV5-1
CDR3: ASSLGRMGGAYEQY

J: TRBJ2-3
V: TRBV7-2
CDR3: ASSYWTSGRASGTQY

J: TRBJ2-5
V: TRBV7-9
CDR3: ASSLAGWNETQY

J: TRBJ2-3
V: TRBV12-3/TRBV12-4
CDR3: ASTQREWMDTQY

J: TRBJ1-2
V: TRBV5-6
CDR3: ASSLPRYGYT

J: TRBJ1-3
V: TRBV18
CDR3: ASSIQQGASGNTIY

J: TRBJ1-2
V: TRBV6-1
CDR3: ASRPGKLYGYT

J: TRBJ1-2
V: TRBV28
CDR3: ASSSPDRPYGYT

J: TRBJ2-2
V: TRBV7-2
CDR3: ASSYSYNTGELF

J: TRBJ2-7
V: TRBV7-9
CDR3: ASSLRQGKAYEQY

J: TRBJ2-3
V: TRBV7-8
CDR3: ASSRSGTPDTDTQY